The rows below give T cell receptor beta chains drawn from one sample of a study of shared clonotypes between healthy human individuals. Method: immunoSEQ multiplex PCR; TCRdb's copy keeps in-frame clones and lacks some. The sample shows millions of clones, roughly 96% of them seen only once. Material: naive CD4+ T cells sorted from blood. The receptors shown here come from a man between 18 and 35 years old in good health. The CDR3 runs from the conserved cysteine through the conserved F or W.

V	J	CDR3
TRBV30	TRBJ1-4	CAWSTGTSHEKLFF
TRBV6-1	TRBJ1-1	CASTEGSLGGAFF
TRBV28	TRBJ1-3	CASSNWGPGNTIYF
TRBV28	TRBJ1-4	CASSVYRATNEKLFF
TRBV14	TRBJ2-5	CASSQRASGGRAQETQYF
TRBV2	TRBJ2-6	CASRVSGANVLTF
TRBV11-2	TRBJ1-5	CASSLAAGGSNQPQHF
TRBV10-3	TRBJ2-1	CAISDQKRGSYNEQFF
TRBV7-9	TRBJ1-2	CASSSGRLDRHGYTF
TRBV29-1	TRBJ1-1	CRAERNHLNTEAFF
TRBV18	TRBJ1-6	CASSPPSGFGNSPLHF
TRBV11-2	TRBJ1-1	CASSLGGPSGTEAFF
TRBV18	TRBJ2-7	CASSPGRVSYEQYF
TRBV19	TRBJ2-5	CASSKAQGALETQYF